This T cell receptor beta chain was identified during a study of blood T cell repertoires in COVID-19 (dated by TCRdb to 2019 to 2021). Some background on the complete study: Samples from collaborators originated in the United States, Italy and Spain and spanned both the acute and convalescent phases of COVID-19. The prospective study material was composed of cDNA or gDNA derived from T cells, B-cell-depleted T cells, or PBMCs. A de-identified subject ID, COVID-19 status, age in years and sex were almost always included in the sample metadata. HLA class I and class II types, where available, came from metadata supplied by the sample provider rather than from assay-based typing. The samples were drawn from the first 160 participants of the ongoing ImmuneRACE study and from 1,254 subjects provided by 6 global collaborators. The repertoires were released in a freely available public database intended as a resource for research on the immune response to SARS-CoV-2. Deeply sampled blood TCRbeta repertoires from subjects exposed to, actively infected with, or recovered from COVID-19 were included in the dataset. What the work shows at the level of the full study, not this receptor alone: How much clinical and demographic metadata was included differed by source and by participant, and the metadata was provided uncurated.

Participants in the prospective study were aged roughly 18 to 89 years, lived in over 20 United States geographic areas, and enrolled through a virtual design. Cohort assignment in the prospective study relied on participant-reported clinical history from a screening survey and a study questionnaire. Recovered participants in ImmuneRACE Cohort 3 were defined by two consecutive negative NP/OP PCR tests, clearance by a healthcare professional, or resolution of symptoms. In the prospective study, whole blood, serum and a nasopharyngeal or oropharyngeal swab were collected from each participant by mobile phlebotomists. Additional blood draws and questionnaires over an approximately 2-month period could optionally be provided by prospective study participants. Before DNA extraction, blood samples from the prospective study were shipped at room temperature or frozen. TCRbeta CDR3 regions were amplified from genomic DNA by means of the immunoSEQ Assay, a bias-controlled multiplex PCR. On the study's bioinformatics: The number of nucleated cells in each sample was estimated from the amplification of reference gene primers within the assay. To quantify the absolute abundance of each unique TCRbeta CDR3 rearrangement, sequence reads were collapsed and filtered. For each sample, productive Simpson clonality was calculated as the square root of Simpson's diversity index over productive rearrangements. TCRdb took this table from immuneACCESS and kept in-frame rearrangements with V and J called. Such tables lack part of the clones; where checked against another copy, unresolved V genes explain under half of the gap, and the rest is unexplained. V and J calls plus clone size are reproduced from that table; the DNA served to infer D and trimming. Recorded for this sample are approximately 300,000 clones; about 89% of them occurred a single time. The leading ten clones occupy about 5% of the sample.

Comments on this clone: It lacks a known antigen. No much larger clone is present one base from it, and per-base qualities are unavailable.

This sequence was found in a woman in her thirties who had recovered from COVID-19. Sequenced material: PBMCs or T cells enriched from blood (not recorded which).

The CDR3 reads as follows: CASSLSSGLSYNEQFF. Here is the DNA: TGTGCCAGCAGTTTATCGTCAGGGTTGTCCTACAATGAGCAGTTCTTC. The receptor chain draws on TRBV27 and TRBJ2-1; TRBD1 is possibly the D segment (5 matching bases). Cut back by 0 bases and 1 base, the V and J ends lie 10 bases apart. The CDR3 holds 16 amino acids from the cysteine to the phenylalanine. CDR3 DNA only is kept here, 48 bases in frame from base 1. According to the germline V gene (reference sequence), CDR1 reads MNHEY and CDR2 reads SMNVEV.